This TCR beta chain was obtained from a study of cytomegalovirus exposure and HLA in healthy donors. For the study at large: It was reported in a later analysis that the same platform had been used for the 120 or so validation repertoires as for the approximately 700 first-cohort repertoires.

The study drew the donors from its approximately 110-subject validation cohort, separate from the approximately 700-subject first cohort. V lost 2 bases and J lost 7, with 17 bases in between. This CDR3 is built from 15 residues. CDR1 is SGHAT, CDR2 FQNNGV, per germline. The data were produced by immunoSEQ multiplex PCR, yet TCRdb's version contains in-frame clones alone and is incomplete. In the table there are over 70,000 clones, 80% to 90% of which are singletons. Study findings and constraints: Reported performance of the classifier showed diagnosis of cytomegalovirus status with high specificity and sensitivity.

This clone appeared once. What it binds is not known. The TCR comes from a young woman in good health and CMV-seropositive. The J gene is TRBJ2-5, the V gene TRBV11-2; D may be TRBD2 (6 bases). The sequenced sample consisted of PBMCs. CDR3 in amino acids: CASSLSGSEGGTQYF. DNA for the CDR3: TGTGCCAGCAGCTTATCAGGTTCGGAGGGTGGGACCCAGTACTTC.